This is a list of T cell receptor beta chains from one sample in a study of blood T cell repertoires in COVID-19. The assay was immunoSEQ multiplex PCR, and TCRdb's table has in-frame clones only and misses some. The table lists 110,000 to 150,000 clones, more than 65% of them singletons. Specimen: peripheral blood. The receptors were sampled from a human donor in a cohort sampled during active COVID-19. Each CDR3 is given with its conserved first and last residue. A D gene is named only where the DNA matches it firmly. Not every row has a clone size; where given, it reads once, few, many or a size class.

TRBJ2-7 | TRBV5-6 | TRBD2 | NA | TGTGCCAGCAGCCGACGGAGGAGCGGGGTTGTGTCCTACGAGCAGTACTTC | CASSRRRSGVVSYEQYF
TRBJ1-3 | TRBV5-4 | NA | NA | TGTGCCAGCAGCGACGGGGGGGTCCGCTCTGGAAACACCATATATTTT | CASSDGGVRSGNTIYF
TRBJ1-1 | TRBV3-1/TRBV3-2 | NA | NA | TGTGCCAGCAGCCCTTTGGGGGGGAACACTGAAGCTTTCTTT | CASSPLGGNTEAFF
TRBJ1-1 | TRBV25-1 | NA | NA | TGTGCCAGCAGTGGTTCAGGAACTGAAGCTTTCTTT | CASSGSGTEAFF
TRBJ2-5 | TRBV5-1 | NA | few | TGCGCCAGCAGCTTGGGTGCCGGGAGAGAGACCCAGTACTTC | CASSLGAGRETQYF
TRBJ2-7 | TRBV5-4 | NA | NA | TGTGCCAGCAGCTTTGTCGCCAAAGCGAGCTCCTACGAGCAGTACTTC | CASSFVAKASSYEQYF
TRBJ2-3 | TRBV24-1 | TRBD1 | few | TGTGCCACCAGTGTGACAGGGGCAGATACGCAGTATTTT | CATSVTGADTQYF
TRBJ1-3 | TRBV2 | NA | NA | TGTGCCAGCAGGAATACCGCGGGGCTAGGAAACACCATATATTTT | CASRNTAGLGNTIYF
TRBJ2-7 | TRBV7-6 | NA | few | TGTGCCAGCAGTCCTAAACGATCCGGGCCAGGGGAGCAGTACTTC | CASSPKRSGPGEQYF
TRBJ2-1 | TRBV6-6 | NA | NA | TGTGCCAGTACGGGGGGCTTTGGAAACAATGAGCAGTTCTTC | CASTGGFGNNEQFF
TRBJ1-2 | TRBV19 | TRBD1 | NA | TGTGCCAGTAGTTCCCCGGGACAGGGAAACTATGGCTACACCTTC | CASSSPGQGNYGYTF
TRBJ2-5 | TRBV5-6 | TRBD1 | NA | TGTGCCAGCAGCCCTCAGGGGGACGAGACCCAGTACTTC | CASSPQGDETQYF
TRBJ1-4 | TRBV4-1 | NA | NA | TGCGCCAGCAGCCGCACCCAGGGGATGGGTGAAAAACTGTTTTTT | CASSRTQGMGEKLFF
TRBJ1-1 | TRBV3-1/TRBV3-2 | TRBD1 | NA | TGTGCCAGCAGCCCGGAGTGGGGACAGGGAAGGAGGTCCGACACTGAAGCTTTCTTT | CASSPEWGQGRRSDTEAFF
TRBJ2-3 | TRBV7-3 | NA | NA | TGTGCCAGCAGCTTAATGGGGGGAACAGATACGCAGTATTTT | CASSLMGGTDTQYF
TRBJ2-7 | TRBV5-6 | TRBD1 | NA | TGTGCCAGCAGCTTGTTGGGGACAGAGTCCTACGAGCAGTACTTC | CASSLLGTESYEQYF
TRBJ2-1 | TRBV3-1/TRBV3-2 | NA | few | TGTGCCAGCAGCCAAGAACCTCGGGGAGTCGGGCGGAATGAGCAGTTCTTC | CASSQEPRGVGRNEQFF
TRBJ2-3 | TRBV2 | NA | once | TGTGCCAGCCGTAACAGGGAAGGAGATACGCAGTATTTT | CASRNREGDTQYF
TRBJ2-7 | TRBV2 | NA | NA | TGTGCCAGCAGTGACCCCAAGACAGGCCAATCCTACGAGCAGTACTTC | CASSDPKTGQSYEQYF
TRBJ1-3 | TRBV9 | NA | once | TGTGCCAGCAGCCCACCGGGACATGGGGTTGGCACCATATATTTT | CASSPPGHGVGTIYF
TRBJ1-1 | TRBV24-1 | TRBD1 | NA | TGTGCCACCAGTGAGGGTGGTGCAGGGGGTAGAGCTTTCTTT | CATSEGGAGGRAFF
TRBJ2-2 | TRBV3-1/TRBV3-2 | TRBD1 | NA | TGTGCCAGCAGCCAAGAATGGCGAGGGGGCCGGAACACCGGGGAGCTGTTTTTT | CASSQEWRGGRNTGELFF
TRBJ1-1 | TRBV5-6 | NA | NA | TGTGCCAGCAGCTTGGCTAAGAACACTGAAGCTTTCTTT | CASSLAKNTEAFF
TRBJ1-5 | TRBV18 | NA | once | TGTGCCAGCTCACCACCGGGGGGTCAGCCCCAGCATTTT | CASSPPGGQPQHF
TRBJ1-6 | TRBV9 | NA | NA | TGTGCCAGCAGCGTAGCCGGGACACTAAATACACCCCTCCACTTT | CASSVAGTLNTPLHF
TRBJ1-2 | TRBV3-1/TRBV3-2 | NA | NA | TGTGCCAGCAGCCCCGGCGGTCGTGGCTACACCTTC | CASSPGGRGYTF
TRBJ2-7 | TRBV13 | TRBD2 | NA | TGTGCCAGCAGCTTGGCCGACGGGAGGGACGAGCAGTACTTC | CASSLADGRDEQYF
TRBJ2-7 | TRBV19 | TRBD1 | NA | TGTGCCAGTAGTACCGGGACAGGGGGCTACGAGCAGTACTTC | CASSTGTGGYEQYF
TRBJ1-4 | TRBV28 | NA | NA | TGTGCCAGCAGTTTGGTATGGAGTTCGGCTAATGAAAAACTGTTTTTT | CASSLVWSSANEKLFF